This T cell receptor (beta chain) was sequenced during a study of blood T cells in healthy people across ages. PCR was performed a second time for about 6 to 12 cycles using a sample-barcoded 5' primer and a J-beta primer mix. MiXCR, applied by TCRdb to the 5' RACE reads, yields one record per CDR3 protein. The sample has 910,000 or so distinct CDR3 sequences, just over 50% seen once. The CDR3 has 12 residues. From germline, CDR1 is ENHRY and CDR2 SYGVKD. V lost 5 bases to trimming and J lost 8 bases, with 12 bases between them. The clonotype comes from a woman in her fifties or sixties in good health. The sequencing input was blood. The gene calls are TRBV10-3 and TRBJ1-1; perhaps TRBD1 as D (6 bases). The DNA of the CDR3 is TGTGCCATCAGTAACGCCGACAGGGAAGCTTTCTTT. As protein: CAISNADREAFF.